What follows are 14 T cell receptor beta chains derived from one specimen sequenced in a study of cytomegalovirus exposure and HLA in healthy donors. Primers: 60 Vbeta forward and 13 Jbeta reverse. Sequencing used immunoSEQ multiplex PCR; TCRdb keeps in-frame clones, though not all of them. The sample records about 170,000 clones, 73% being singletons. What was sequenced was PBMCs. The source of these receptors is a woman aged 18-35 years in good health and CMV-seropositive.

The chain has TRBV6-1 and TRBJ2-1, with D possibly TRBD2 on 5 matching bases. The ends were cut back, 6 bases at V and 8 bases at J, with 17 bases in the middle. The CDR3 covers 14 residues. Germline V gene data show CDR1 as MNHNS and CDR2 as SASEGT. The CDR3 protein is CASRSPSAGDEQFF. CDR3 DNA: TGTGCCAGCAGAAGCCCCTCGGCGGGCGATGAGCAGTTCTTC.

The chain recombines TRBV11-2 with TRBJ1-2; D might be TRBD1 (6 bases). Per germline, CDR1 SGHAT and CDR2 FQNNGV. V dropped 6 bases and J dropped 4 bases, with 15 bases sitting between them. This CDR3 is built from 14 residues. The CDR3 DNA is TGTGCCAGCAGGGGGGACATGGAAATCTATGGCTACACCTTC. It encodes CASRGDMEIYGYTF.

This chain joins TRBV30 and TRBJ2-3, with 10 bases aligning to TRBD1. V shed 1 base and J 3 bases; nucleotides not matched to a gene: 4. The CDR3 consists of 15 residues. CDR1 GTSNPN and CDR2 SVGIG come from the germline V gene (reference sequence). The CDR3 here is CAWSADRGHTDTQYF. The CDR3 DNA reads as TGTGCCTGGAGTGCAGACAGGGGGCATACAGATACGCAGTATTTT.

This clone was counted a few times. The V call is TRBV4-2, the J call TRBJ1-5; D remains ambiguous. Trimming took 2 bases from V and 11 from J, leaving 13 bases between them. The CDR3 length is 13 residues. The germline CDR1 and CDR2 sequences are LGHNA and YNFKEQ. The CDR3 is CASSQKRADTQHF. In DNA form, the CDR3 reads TGTGCCAGCAGCCAAAAAAGAGCAGACACCCAGCATTTT.

This chain uses TRBV4-3 with TRBJ1-3; weak D call: TRBD1 (5 bases). V dropped 0 bases and J dropped 4 bases, with 13 bases sitting between them. Per the germline V gene, CDR1 is LGHNA and CDR2 is YSLEER. CDR3 size: 16 residues. The CDR3 sequence is CASSQDRGGTGNTIYF. DNA of the CDR3: TGCGCCAGCAGCCAAGATCGGGGGGGGACGGGAAACACCATATATTTT.

As for this clone: This CDR3 is also generated by other DNA sequences in the sample. This chain uses TRBV21-1 with TRBJ1-1; TRBD1 is the table's D call and was not checked against the DNA. TRBV21-1 is a pseudogene segment. The CDR3 contains 18 residues. CDR3: CASSNRRTGEISGTEAFF. CDR3 nucleotides: TGTGCCAGCAGCAATCGTCGGACAGGGGAAATATCGGGGACTGAAGCTTTCTTT.

V and J are TRBV5-8 and TRBJ1-2; possible D gene TRBD1, 6 bases. In germline, CDR1 is SGHTS, CDR2 YDEGEE. The CDR3 runs to 20 residues. Trimming removed 4 bases from V and 0 bases from J, with 28 bases in between. CDR3 sequence: CASSERQAVFVFSSNYGYTF. The CDR3 DNA is TGTGCCAGCAGCGAAAGACAGGCGGTCTTTGTCTTTTCATCTAACTATGGCTACACCTTC.

The chain carries TRBV4-3 and TRBJ2-7; perhaps TRBD2 as D (5 bases). The CDR3 sequence is 15 residues long. V lost 0 bases, J lost 5 bases, and 14 bases lay in between. CDR1 and CDR2 (germline): LGHNA, YSLEER. The DNA for the CDR3 is TGCGCCAGCAGCCAAGATCGCAGCGGTCTTGACGAGCAGTACTTC. Its translation is CASSQDRSGLDEQYF.

The chain couples TRBV15 to TRBJ1-1, with D unclear. Germline-derived CDR1 and CDR2 are LNHNV and YYDKDF (reference sequence). V lost 5 bases to trimming and J lost 5 bases, with 9 bases between them. This CDR3 comprises 12 residues. The CDR3 loop reads CATSSGRTEAFF. CDR3 coding DNA: TGTGCCACCAGCTCAGGAAGAACTGAAGCTTTCTTT.

V gene TRBV2 combines with J gene TRBJ2-5, with 7 bases that match TRBD2. The length of the CDR3 is 17 residues. Germline V gene data show CDR1 as SNHLY and CDR2 as FYNNEI. V lost 4 bases to trimming and J lost 5 bases; unmatched junction nucleotides: 16. CDR3 amino acids: CASSAAPGLGGRETQYF. The CDR3 DNA follows: TGTGCCAGCAGTGCTGCCCCGGGTTTGGGGGGGAGGGAGACCCAGTACTTC.

This sequence joins TRBV29-1 and TRBJ1-5; possibly TRBD1 for D (6 bases). The CDR3 spans 12 residues. The V end was cut by 7 bases, the J end by 6 bases, with 13 bases between. Germline-derived CDR1 and CDR2 are SQVTM and ANQGSEA. The CDR3 DNA sequence: TGCAGCGCTTCAGGGGTGGGTCAGCCCCAGCATTTT. This sequence encodes CSASGVGQPQHF.

The genes are TRBV6-1 and TRBJ2-2, with a tentative D call TRBD2 (6 bases). CDR1 is MNHNS and CDR2 is SASEGT in the germline V gene. V was cut by 6 bases and J by 3 bases, with 8 bases left in between. The CDR3 consists of 13 residues. The CDR3 protein is CASRGGDTGELFF. In DNA, the CDR3 is TGTGCCAGCAGGGGGGGAGACACCGGGGAGCTGTTTTTT.

The V and J genes are TRBV30 and TRBJ1-6, with a weak D call TRBD1 (6 bases). Deletions cut 4 bases from V and 1 base from J, with 8 bases between. The CDR3 covers 14 residues. Germline CDR1 GTSNPN, CDR2 SVGIG (reference sequence). For the CDR3, the DNA is TGTGCCTGGAACAGGGCGTCCTATAATTCACCCCTCCACTTT. Its translation: CAWNRASYNSPLHF.

V gene TRBV7-9 combines with J gene TRBJ1-1; D is unresolved. V gave up 4 bases and J gave up 5 bases, with 8 bases separating them. This CDR3 is built from 12 residues. Looked up from germline, CDR1 is SEHNR and CDR2 is FQNEAQ (reference sequence). The CDR3: CASSSGWTEAFF. The CDR3, as DNA: TGTGCCAGCAGCTCCGGGTGGACTGAAGCTTTCTTT.